The present T cell receptor (beta chain) was sequenced within a study of blood T cell repertoires in COVID-19. Study in general: Samples came from the United States, Italy and Spain, spanning acute and convalescent COVID-19. Sample material is recorded as cDNA or gDNA derived from T cells, B-cell-depleted T cells, or PBMCs.

This CDR3 has 16 amino acids. Germline V gives CDR1 MNHEY, CDR2 SVGAGI. The V end lost 4 bases, the J end lost 4 bases, and 14 bases lay between the germline ends. In the authors' methods: The assay estimated nucleated cells by amplifying reference gene primers. Profiling relied on immunoSEQ multiplex PCR, and the TCRdb table lists in-frame clones only, not all of them. V, J and clone size are taken as reported in that table, and D and trimming were inferred from the DNA itself. The sample contains 55,000 to 80,000 clones, roughly nine tenths of which appear only once. The TCR comes from a man aged 50-60 years with acute or convalescent COVID-19. The chain carries TRBV6-5 and TRBJ2-6, with D hard to call. Sequencing was performed on peripheral blood. CDR3 DNA: TGTGCCAGCAGTTCTGGTTTAGTGTACGGGGCCAACGTCCTGACTTTC. This encodes CASSSGLVYGANVLTF.